The 24 T cell receptor beta chains presented below share a single source sample, sequenced in a study of T cell responses to AZD1222 COVID-19 vaccine. Method: immunoSEQ multiplex PCR; TCRdb's copy keeps in-frame clones and lacks some. Of roughly 180,000 clones in the sample, more than 75% were seen once. The sample in question was peripheral blood, obtained on day 0 of MenACWY control vaccination. The receptors shown here come from an adult in good health.

In this sample, this clone turned up once. The V gene is TRBV3-1 (or the pseudogene TRBV3-2), the J gene TRBJ2-2, with D possibly TRBD1 on 6 matching bases. The CDR3 has 13 residues. V dropped 2 bases and J dropped 6 bases, with 7 bases sitting between them. From germline, CDR1 is LGHDT and CDR2 YNNKEL (reference sequence). The CDR3 DNA is TGTGCCAGCAGCCAAAACAGGGCCGGGGAGCTGTTTTTT. This encodes CASSQNRAGELFF.

This clone has more than one count but fewer than ten. The genes are TRBV4-2 and TRBJ2-1; 14 bases fit TRBD2. The CDR3 is made up of 18 amino acids. The V gene's germline CDR1 is LGHNA and CDR2 YNFKEQ. V lost 1 base to trimming and J lost 7 bases; unmatched junction nucleotides: 9. CDR3 bases: TGTGCCAGCAGCCAAGTCCTACCGACTAGCGGGGGGGCAAATGAGCAGTTCTTC. Amino acids: CASSQVLPTSGGANEQFF.

The CDR3 spells CASSLEGDLSPLHF. DNA of the CDR3: TGCGCCAGCAGCTTGGAGGGGGACCTTTCACCCCTCCACTTT. The V gene is TRBV5-1, the J gene TRBJ1-6; the D gene is possibly TRBD1 (6 bases). In germline, CDR1 is SGHRS, CDR2 YFSETQ. The CDR3 extends over 14 amino acids. V was trimmed by 0 bases and J by 9 bases, leaving 10 bases between them.

The chain couples TRBV5-1 to TRBJ2-5; tentative D call: TRBD2 (6 bases). V was shortened by 2 bases and J by 6 bases, with 11 bases between the two germline ends. The germline V gene encodes CDR1 SGHRS and CDR2 YFSETQ. CDR3 size: 13 residues. The CDR3, as DNA: TGCGCCAGCAGCTTTTGGGGGGAGCAGACCCAGTACTTC. Its translation: CASSFWGEQTQYF.

This chain uses TRBV19 with TRBJ1-5, with 11 bases identical to TRBD1. This CDR3 is built from 16 residues. J gave up 4 bases and V 4 bases, and 6 bases lay outside the gene matches. Germline CDR1 reads LNHDA; CDR2 reads SQIVND (reference sequence). CDR3 bases: TGTGCCAGTAGTACCCCAGGGACAGGGGGTAATCAGCCCCAGCATTTT. The encoded protein is CASSTPGTGGNQPQHF.

This chain links TRBV3-1 (or the pseudogene TRBV3-2) with TRBJ1-2, with TRBD1 as a possible D gene (5 bases). The germline V gene has CDR1 LGHDT and CDR2 YNNKEL (reference sequence). V lost 0 bases to trimming and J lost 7 bases, with 9 bases between them. The CDR3 covers 13 residues. CDR3 region: CASSQERGSGYTF. The CDR3 bases are TGTGCCAGCAGCCAAGAACGGGGCTCTGGCTACACCTTC.

This rearrangement joins TRBV27 to TRBJ2-7; D unclear. The CDR3 totals 12 residues. Germline loops: CDR1 MNHEY, CDR2 SMNVEV (reference sequence). V was shortened by 5 bases and J by 0 bases, with 5 bases between the two germline ends. The CDR3 nucleotides read TGTGCCAGCAGTGCCCTCTCCTACGAGCAGTACTTC. The encoded protein is CASSALSYEQYF.

This chain connects TRBV28 to TRBJ1-1; no firm D call. V lost 6 bases to trimming and J lost 7 bases, with 15 bases between them. CDR1 and CDR2 (germline): MDHEN, SYDVKM. The CDR3 is 13 amino acids. Here the CDR3 DNA reads TGTGCCAGCAGCTCCTCGGCGCCGCTTGAAGCTTTCTTT. This codes for CASSSSAPLEAFF.

The chain uses TRBV6-5 and TRBJ1-2, with 8 bases aligning to TRBD1. This CDR3 is 15 amino acids long. CDR1 is MNHEY, CDR2 SVGAGI, per germline. The V gene end was trimmed by 5 bases and the J gene end by 7 bases; junction bases not matched to a gene: 12. The CDR3: CASSKRQGLAVGYTF. Here the CDR3 DNA reads TGTGCCAGCAGTAAACGACAGGGGTTGGCGGTTGGCTACACCTTC.

The chain employs TRBV3-1 (or the pseudogene TRBV3-2) and TRBJ2-7, with D perhaps TRBD2 (6 bases). The V and J ends lost 1 base and 2 bases respectively, with 15 bases between them. The CDR3 covers 16 residues. Germline V gives CDR1 LGHDT, CDR2 YNNKEL (reference sequence). CDR3 DNA: TGTGCCAGCAGCCAAGGCATTAGCGGTACCGCCTACGAGCAGTACTTC. Translated: CASSQGISGTAYEQYF.

This clone was recorded only once. The gene calls are TRBV9 and TRBJ1-2, with 8 positions matching TRBD1. Germline CDR1 reads SGDLS; CDR2 reads YYNGEE. The CDR3 loop spans 15 amino acids. V gave up 8 bases and J gave up 0 bases; unmatched junction bases: 9. This CDR3 is CASKPGTGANYGYTF. The CDR3 coding sequence is TGTGCCAGTAAACCCGGGACAGGAGCTAACTATGGCTACACCTTC.

This sequence joins TRBV28 and TRBJ2-7, with TRBD2 identical over 8 bases. There are 15 residues in the CDR3. CDR1 is MDHEN and CDR2 is SYDVKM in the germline V gene. The J segment lost 5 bases and the V segment lost 3 bases, leaving 9 bases of the junction unmatched. The CDR3 DNA follows: TGTGCCAGCAGTTTGAGGCGGGAGGCGGGGAACGAGCAGTACTTC. Protein: CASSLRREAGNEQYF. The entire variable domain, with the rest obtained from reference TRBV28 and TRBJ2-7, is as follows: DVKVTQSSRYLVKRTGEKVFLECVQDMDHENMFWYRQDPGLGLRLIYFSYDVKMKEKGDIPEGYSVSREKKERFSLILESASTNQTSMYLCASSLRREAGNEQYFGPGTRLTVT.

The chain joins TRBV19 to TRBJ1-2, with TRBD1 identical over 9 bases. This CDR3 comprises 13 residues. After removal of 8 bases from V and 4 bases from J, the junction contained 5 bases not matched to a gene. Germline V CDR1 and CDR2: LNHDA, SQIVND (reference sequence). The CDR3 region is CASRTGEIYGYTF. The DNA for the CDR3 is TGTGCCAGTCGGACAGGGGAGATCTATGGCTACACCTTC.

The chain couples TRBV30 to TRBJ1-6, with D hard to call. Trimming removed 0 bases from V and 7 bases from J, with 10 bases in between. The CDR3 has 14 residues. The germline V gene has CDR1 GTSNPN and CDR2 SVGIG (reference sequence). This chain's CDR3 is CAWSVQSFNSPLHF. The CDR3 nucleotides are TGTGCCTGGAGTGTACAGTCTTTCAATTCACCCCTCCACTTT.

The V gene is TRBV18, the J gene TRBJ1-2; D remains unclear. V lost 0 bases to trimming and J lost 1 base, with 9 bases between them. CDR1 is KGHSH and CDR2 is LQKENI in the germline V gene. The CDR3 length is 15 residues. The CDR3 sequence: CASSPPSADNYGYTF. The DNA of the CDR3 is TGTGCCAGCTCACCACCCTCGGCAGATAACTATGGCTACACCTTC.

The chain carries TRBV20-1 and TRBJ1-5, with D unclear. The CDR3 extends over 11 amino acids. Germline values: CDR1 DFQATT, CDR2 SNEGSKA (reference sequence). V lost 3 bases and J lost 9, with 9 bases in between. The CDR3 protein is CSAREVGPQHF. The CDR3 nucleotides are TGCAGTGCTAGGGAGGTTGGGCCCCAGCATTTT.

The chain uses TRBV28 and TRBJ1-1; D might be TRBD1 (6 bases). Trimming removed 0 bases at V and 2 bases at J, with 7 bases between. The CDR3 length is 14 residues. Per the germline V gene, CDR1 is MDHEN and CDR2 is SYDVKM. This CDR3 is CASSLWDSNTEAFF. The CDR3, as DNA: TGTGCCAGCAGTTTATGGGACAGCAACACTGAAGCTTTCTTT.

The chain links TRBV11-2 to TRBJ1-4; D might be TRBD1 (6 bases). The CDR3 sequence is 14 residues long. Germline V gives CDR1 SGHAT, CDR2 FQNNGV. V lost 1 base and J 3 bases, leaving 6 bases between the germline ends. The CDR3 nucleotides are TGTGCCAGCAGCTTAGGGGGGCCTAATGAAAAACTGTTTTTT. This translates into CASSLGGPNEKLFF.

The rearrangement joins TRBV6-5 to TRBJ1-6; TRBD1 might be the D (5 bases). Trimming pared 6 bases from V and 14 bases from J, leaving 17 bases between. The CDR3 spans 13 residues. Germline V CDR1 and CDR2: MNHEY, SVGAGI. CDR3 amino acids: CASSLRDPGALHF. The DNA for the CDR3 is TGTGCCAGCAGCCTCCGGGACCCCGGGGCCCTCCACTTT.

CDR3 protein: CASSDGLAEQETQYF. The CDR3 coding sequence is TGTGCCAGCAGCGATGGACTAGCGGAACAAGAGACCCAGTACTTC. The chain employs TRBV7-9 and TRBJ2-5; 10 positions match TRBD2. The CDR3 is 15 amino acids. V gave up 5 bases and J gave up 2 bases; unmatched junction bases: 5. Per germline, CDR1 SEHNR and CDR2 FQNEAQ (reference sequence).

V and J are TRBV9 and TRBJ1-2; 9 bases line up with TRBD1. CDR1 is SGDLS and CDR2 is YYNGEE in the germline V gene. The ends lost 1 base at V and 3 bases at J; junction bases unmatched: 4. This CDR3 spans 15 amino acids. The CDR3 nucleotides are TGTGCCAGCAGCGTAATGGGGGACAGGGACTATGGCTACACCTTC. Its translation is CASSVMGDRDYGYTF. The whole variable domain, filled in from reference TRBV9 and TRBJ1-2, reads DSGVTQTPKHLITATGQRVTLRCSPRSGDLSVYWYQQSLDQGLQFLIQYYNGEERAKGNILERFSAQQFPDLHSELNLSSLELGDSALYFCASSVMGDRDYGYTFGSGTRLTVV.

This sequence joins TRBV5-1 and TRBJ1-3; a possible D gene is TRBD1 (6 bases). The ends were cut back, 4 bases at V and 2 bases at J, with 10 bases in the middle. CDR1 and CDR2 (germline): SGHRS, YFSETQ. CDR3 size: 14 residues. The CDR3 coding sequence is TGCGCCAGCAGCCACGAGGGGGCTGGAAACACCATATATTTT. Protein product: CASSHEGAGNTIYF. The whole variable domain, filled in from reference TRBV5-1 and TRBJ1-3, reads KAGVTQTPRYLIKTRGQQVTLSCSPISGHRSVSWYQQTPGQGLQFLFEYFSETQRNKGNFPGRFSGRQFSNSRSEMNVSTLELGDSALYLCASSHEGAGNTIYFGEGSWLTVV.

This chain connects TRBV5-4 to TRBJ2-1, with D unresolved. V dropped 4 bases and J dropped 8 bases, with 10 bases sitting between them. The CDR3 runs to 12 residues. Germline values: CDR1 SGHNT, CDR2 YYREEE (reference sequence). CDR3 amino acids: CASSAYGDEQFF. In DNA, the CDR3 is TGTGCCAGCAGCGCCTATGGGGATGAGCAGTTCTTC.

The V and J genes are TRBV28 and TRBJ1-2; D possibly corresponds to TRBD1 (6 bases). The CDR3 consists of 13 residues. V lost 6 bases, J lost 4 bases, and 12 bases lay in between. Germline values: CDR1 MDHEN, CDR2 SYDVKM. CDR3 in DNA: TGTGCCAGCAGGCTACAGGGAGCCTATGGCTACACCTTC. Its translation: CASRLQGAYGYTF.